The sequence of this T cell receptor (beta chain) was determined in a study of blood T cell repertoires in COVID-19. Repertoires were generated with immunoSEQ multiplex PCR, while TCRdb's copy carries only in-frame clones and drops some. The data show roughly 120,000 clones, 79% seen once. The V gene lost 3 bases and the J gene lost 2 bases, with 11 bases spanning the gap. The CDR3 is 15 amino acids. CDR1 is MNHNS, CDR2 SASEGT, per germline. The sample taken for sequencing was peripheral blood. This TCR came from a woman at least 80 years old with acute or convalescent COVID-19. The chain has TRBV6-1 and TRBJ1-3; unclear D gene. CDR3 DNA: TGTGCCAGCAGTGAGTCCTCCGGGGCTGGAAACACCATATATTTT. Translating it yields CASSESSGAGNTIYF.